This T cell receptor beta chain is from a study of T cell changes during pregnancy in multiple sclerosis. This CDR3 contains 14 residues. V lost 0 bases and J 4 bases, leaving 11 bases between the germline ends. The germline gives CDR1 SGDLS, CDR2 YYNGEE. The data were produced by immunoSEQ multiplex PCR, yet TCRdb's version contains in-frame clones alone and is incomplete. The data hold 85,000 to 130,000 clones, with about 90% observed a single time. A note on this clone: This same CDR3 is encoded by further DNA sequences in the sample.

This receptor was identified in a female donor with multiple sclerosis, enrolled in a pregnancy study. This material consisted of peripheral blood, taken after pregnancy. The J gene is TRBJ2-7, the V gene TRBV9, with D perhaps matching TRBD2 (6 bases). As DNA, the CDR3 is TGTGCCAGCAGCGTAGCCGGGAGAGGGTACGAGCAGTACTTC. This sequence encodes CASSVAGRGYEQYF.